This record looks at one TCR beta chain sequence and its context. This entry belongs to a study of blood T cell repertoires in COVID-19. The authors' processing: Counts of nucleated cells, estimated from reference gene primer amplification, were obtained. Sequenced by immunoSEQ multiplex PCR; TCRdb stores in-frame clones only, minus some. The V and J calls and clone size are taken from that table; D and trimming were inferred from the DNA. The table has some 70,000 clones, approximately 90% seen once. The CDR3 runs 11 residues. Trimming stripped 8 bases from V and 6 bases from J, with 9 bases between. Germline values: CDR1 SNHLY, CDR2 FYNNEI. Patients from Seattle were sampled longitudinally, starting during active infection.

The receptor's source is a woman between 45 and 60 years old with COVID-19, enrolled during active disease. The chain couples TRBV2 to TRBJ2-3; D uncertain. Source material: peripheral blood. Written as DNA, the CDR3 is TGTGCCAGCTTAGCCCCGGATACGCAGTATTTT. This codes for CASLAPDTQYF.